These T cell receptor beta chains were read from a single sample in a study of T cell repertoires in cytomegalovirus infection. MiXCR, run by TCRdb on the reads, gives a single entry per CDR3 protein. The table records approximately 500,000 distinct CDR3 sequences, 16% of them present only once. The source material was CD8+ T cells from PBMCs. These receptors all come from a human donor in good health (CMV status not recorded). Some clones in this sample may be carry-over from other donors' samples. Both conserved end residues are part of each CDR3. The D gene is left open where the match is weak. Clone size is shown for a subset of rows, as once, few, many or a class of expanded clone.

d_gene | abundance | j_gene | v_gene | CDR3nt | CDR3aa
. | . | TRBJ1-5 | TRBV27 | TGTGCCAGCAGTTTGAGGGCGGATAGCAATCAGCCCCAGCATTTT | CASSLRADSNQPQHF
. | many | TRBJ2-7 | TRBV6-1 | TGTGCCAGCAGTGAAGCGCCAGGGTACTCCTACGAGCAGTACTTC | CASSEAPGYSYEQYF
. | . | TRBJ2-7 | TRBV27 | TGTGCCAGCAGTCAAACTGGACCGCACTACGAGCAGTACTTC | CASSQTGPHYEQYF
. | . | TRBJ1-2 | TRBV2 | TGTGCCAGCAGGACACCGCGGGGGGGCGCGGAGGGCTACACCTTC | CASRTPRGGAEGYTF
. | few | TRBJ2-3 | TRBV5-1 | TGCGCCAGCGAAAGGGGCGGAGGCACAGATACGCAGTATTTT | CASERGGGTDTQYF
. | . | TRBJ2-5 | TRBV27 | TGTGCCAGCAGTCCGCTCCCCTTTAAGGAGACCCAGTACTTC | CASSPLPFKETQYF
TRBD1 | . | TRBJ1-3 | TRBV5-1 | TGCGCCAGCAGCTCGCGACAGGGAGAAGAAGGAAACACCATATATTTT | CASSSRQGEEGNTIYF
TRBD2 | many | TRBJ2-1 | TRBV7-6 | TGTGCCAGCAGCCGTCTAGCGGTCTCCTACAATGAGCAGTTCTTC | CASSRLAVSYNEQFF
TRBD2 | many | TRBJ2-5 | TRBV4-2 | TGTGCCAGCAGCCAAGGTTGGCTAGCGGGAGTCCCACAAGAGACCCAGTACTTC | CASSQGWLAGVPQETQYF
TRBD2 | many | TRBJ2-7 | TRBV7-6 | TGTGCCAGCAGCCAACCAACTTACGGGACTAGCGGGACGGTGTCCTACGAGCAGTACTTC | CASSQPTYGTSGTVSYEQYF
TRBD2 | . | TRBJ2-1 | TRBV7-4 | TGTGCCAGCAAGCTGCATAGCGGGAGAGTAGACAATGAGCAGTTCTTC | CASKLHSGRVDNEQFF
. | . | TRBJ1-5 | TRBV18 | TGTGCCAGCTCACCACCAGGCCAGCTTCAGCCCCAGCATTTT | CASSPPGQLQPQHF
. | many | TRBJ2-3 | TRBV6-1 | TGTGCCACCTCGGACAGGGAGGGGACAGATACGCAGTATTTT | CATSDREGTDTQYF
TRBD2 | many | TRBJ2-1 | TRBV12-3/TRBV12-4 | TGTGCCAGCAGTTTAGTGAAGGGACTAGCAGCTTACAATGAGCAGTTCTTC | CASSLVKGLAAYNEQFF
TRBD2 | . | TRBJ2-3 | TRBV9 | TGTGCCAGCAGTACTAGCGGGGGGGCGGCAGATACGCAGTATTTT | CASSTSGGAADTQYF
. | . | TRBJ2-1 | TRBV6-2/TRBV6-3 | TGTGCCAGCAGTCCCAGCGGGCTGGGCTTCAATGAGCAGTTCTTC | CASSPSGLGFNEQFF
. | many | TRBJ2-7 | TRBV2 | TGTGCCAGCAGGGTCAGGGCAGCAGGGTCCGACGAGCAGTACTTC | CASRVRAAGSDEQYF
TRBD2 | many | TRBJ2-3 | TRBV20-1 | TGCAGTGCTAGAGATTTGGCAGCGGGAGAGTCAGATACGCAGTATTTT | CSARDLAAGESDTQYF
TRBD1 | many | TRBJ2-3 | TRBV2 | TGTGCCAGCGGGCGTCCCGGGACAGACACAGATACGCAGTATTTT | CASGRPGTDTDTQYF
. | . | TRBJ2-7 | TRBV20-1 | TGCAGTGCACGCGCCCAGTGGCAGCCCCTAGGGGAGCAGTACTTC | CSARAQWQPLGEQYF